This T cell receptor beta chain was recorded in a study of T cell responses to AZD1222 COVID-19 vaccine. TCRdb keeps only in-frame clones here, not all; method: immunoSEQ multiplex PCR. This table holds approximately 110,000 clones, more than 80% found once. Per the germline V gene, CDR1 is MDHEN and CDR2 is SYDVKM. The length of the CDR3 is 13 residues. The germline V and J ends were trimmed by 2 bases and 8 bases, with 12 bases remaining between them. This TCR came from an adult in good health. Specimen: peripheral blood, collected on day 0 of AZD1222 vaccination. The V and J genes are TRBV28 and TRBJ1-2; perhaps TRBD1 as D (5 bases). CDR3 in DNA: TGTGCCAGCAGTTTAAGACTGGGGGACGGCTACACCTTC. It yields the protein CASSLRLGDGYTF.